Below are 23 T cell receptor beta chains sequenced from a single sample in a study of identifying expanded T cells in peripheral blood. The repertoire was sequenced with immunoSEQ multiplex PCR; TCRdb's copy has only in-frame clones and lacks some. The sample includes around 95,000 clones, approximately 88% of them seen just once. Material: blood. All receptors derive from a person aged 18-70 years in good health.

V usage is TRBV10-3 and J usage is TRBJ1-3; D unclear. CDR3 length: 14 residues. V lost 6 bases, J lost 0 bases, and 9 bases lay in between. CDR1 and CDR2 (germline): ENHRY, SYGVKD. The CDR3, as DNA: TGTGCCATCAGGGAGGCAAGCTCTGGAAACACCATATATTTT. Encoded protein: CAIREASSGNTIYF.

The genes are TRBV29-1 and TRBJ2-7, with 9 bases fitting TRBD2. In germline, CDR1 is SQVTM, CDR2 ANQGSEA. The CDR3 consists of 16 residues. With V trimmed by 4 bases and J by 3 bases, 13 bases remained unmatched. The CDR3 bases are TGCAGCGTTGGGATTAGCGGGGGAAGGCGGGTCTACGAGCAGTACTTC. Amino acid sequence: CSVGISGGRRVYEQYF.

The genes are TRBV6-1 and TRBJ1-6; D not certain. Germline assignment: CDR1 MNHNS and CDR2 SASEGT. The CDR3 length is 16 residues. Trimming left V 1 base short and J 0 bases short, with 7 bases between. CDR3 DNA: TGTGCCAGCAGTGAAGGGGGATTCTCCTATAATTCACCCCTCCACTTT. Amino acid sequence: CASSEGGFSYNSPLHF.

This sequence joins TRBV29-1 and TRBJ2-2, with 7 bases fitting TRBD1. The CDR3 totals 13 residues. Germline V gives CDR1 SQVTM, CDR2 ANQGSEA. V dropped 6 bases and J dropped 5; count of bases not matched to a gene: 6. The CDR3 reads CSVPGQATGELFF. The CDR3 DNA sequence: TGCAGCGTCCCCGGACAGGCGACCGGGGAGCTGTTTTTT.

A single count supports this clone. The rearrangement joins TRBV11-3 to TRBJ2-3, with 8 nucleotides matching TRBD2. There are 16 residues in the CDR3. Trimming cost V 4 bases and J 2 bases; bases outside gene matches: 8. Germline assignment: CDR1 SGHNT and CDR2 YENEEA. The chain's CDR3 is CASSSAGRGVTDTQYF. CDR3 in DNA: TGTGCCAGCAGCTCAGCCGGGCGGGGGGTCACAGATACGCAGTATTTT. Drawing the rest from reference TRBV11-3 and TRBJ2-3, the complete variable domain is EAGVVQSPRYKIIEKKQPVAFWCNPISGHNTLYWYLQNLGQGPELLIRYENEEAVDDSQLPKDRFSAERLKGVDSTLKIQPAELGDSAVYLCASSSAGRGVTDTQYFGPGTRLTVL.

The chain joins TRBV19 to TRBJ1-5; D is possibly TRBD1 (5 bases). Germline V CDR1 and CDR2: LNHDA, SQIVND (reference sequence). V was shortened by 7 bases and J by 2 bases, with 15 bases between the two germline ends. CDR3 length equals 15 residues. In nucleotides, the CDR3 is TGTGCCAGTATCCCAGTAGGGGAGGGCAATCAGCCCCAGCATTTT. This gives the protein CASIPVGEGNQPQHF.

V gene TRBV23-1 combines with J gene TRBJ1-2; weak D call: TRBD1 (6 bases). TRBV23-1 is noted as an ORF with a role that remains uncertain. The CDR3 consists of 16 residues. V was shortened by 6 bases and J by 1 base, with 18 bases between the two germline ends. DNA for the CDR3: TGCGCCAGCAGACCCAACCCGGGACACGGTAACTATGGCTACACCTTC. Translated, it gives CASRPNPGHGNYGYTF.

The chain recombines TRBV4-1 with TRBJ1-6, with a weak D call TRBD1 (5 bases). Germline V gene lookup returns CDR1 MGHRA and CDR2 YSYEKL. CDR3 length: 16 amino acids. The V end lost 5 bases, the J end lost 9 bases, and 20 bases lay between the germline ends. In DNA form, the CDR3 reads TGCGCCAGCAGCAATCAACAGGAGGCTGAAGTTTCACCCCTCCACTTT. It translates to CASSNQQEAEVSPLHF.

The gene calls are TRBV5-1 and TRBJ1-1, with D uncertain. This CDR3 comprises 15 residues. Trimming removed 5 bases from V and 1 base from J, with 15 bases in between. CDR1 and CDR2 from the germline V gene are SGHRS and YFSETQ. The DNA of the CDR3 is TGCGCCAGCAGTGCGTTGGCTCCGGCGAACACTGAAGCTTTCTTT. This gives the protein CASSALAPANTEAFF.

The rearrangement uses TRBV5-1 and TRBJ2-7; D is ambiguous. The CDR3 is made up of 14 amino acids. CDR1 and CDR2 from the germline V gene are SGHRS and YFSETQ. Trimming left V 4 bases short and J 0 bases short, with 11 bases between. CDR3 region: CASSPTAISYEQYF. CDR3 coding DNA: TGCGCCAGCAGCCCCACAGCGATCTCCTACGAGCAGTACTTC.

This clone was found a few times. This chain links TRBV10-1 with TRBJ2-7; D uncertain. Germline V gene lookup returns CDR1 WNHNN and CDR2 SYGVQD (reference sequence). The CDR3 extends over 13 amino acids. V lost 6 bases and J lost 4, with 13 bases in between. The CDR3 coding sequence is TGCGCCAGCAGCCCTACGGCCGGTTACGAGCAGTACTTC. Translation: CASSPTAGYEQYF.

The rearrangement links TRBV6-1 to TRBJ1-5; TRBD1 matches at 9 bases. The CDR3 runs 13 residues. V lost 8 bases to trimming and J lost 6 bases; unmatched junction nucleotides: 5. CDR1 is MNHNS and CDR2 is SASEGT in the germline V gene. The CDR3 DNA sequence: TGTGCCAGCCTACAGGGGGCAGGTCAGCCCCAGCATTTT. This sequence encodes CASLQGAGQPQHF.

This clone was counted only a few times. The chain carries TRBV29-1 and TRBJ2-1, with 10 bases aligning to TRBD2. With 5 bases clipped from V and 6 bases from J, the junction kept 7 bases outside the gene matches. The CDR3 is 14 amino acids. Germline CDR1 is SQVTM and CDR2 is ANQGSEA. The CDR3 protein is CSVIGAGGGNEQFF. The DNA of the CDR3 is TGCAGCGTTATAGGAGCGGGAGGGGGCAATGAGCAGTTCTTC.

The chain uses TRBV5-4 and TRBJ2-1; tentative D call: TRBD2 (5 bases). The CDR3 sequence is 16 residues long. Between the trimmed V and J ends, which lost 0 bases and 3 bases, there was a span of 13 bases. Germline loops: CDR1 SGHNT, CDR2 YYREEE (reference sequence). The CDR3 sequence is CASSLASGKNYNEQFF. CDR3 bases: TGTGCCAGCAGCTTGGCGTCGGGGAAGAACTACAATGAGCAGTTCTTC.

This chain uses TRBV18 with TRBJ1-3, with D possibly being TRBD1 (5 bases). From germline, CDR1 is KGHSH and CDR2 LQKENI. V lost 1 base and J 2 bases, leaving 12 bases between the germline ends. CDR3 size: 16 residues. The DNA of the CDR3 is TGTGCCAGCTCACCACTCGAGGGGTTGACTGGAAACACCATATATTTT. Encoded protein: CASSPLEGLTGNTIYF.

V and J are TRBV25-1 and TRBJ2-7; no clear D. V was trimmed by 4 bases and J by 4 bases, leaving 5 bases between them. The CDR3 consists of 11 residues. CDR1 is MGHDK, CDR2 SYGVNS, per germline. The CDR3 sequence: CASSVAYEQYF. The CDR3 region has the DNA TGTGCCAGCAGTGTAGCTTACGAGCAGTACTTC.

The chain is built from TRBV11-3 and TRBJ2-3; TRBD1 or TRBD2 may be the D gene (6 bases each). The germline CDR1 and CDR2 sequences are SGHNT and YENEEA. The germline V and J ends were trimmed by 5 bases and 2 bases, with 14 bases remaining between them. The CDR3 sequence is 15 residues long. The CDR3 sequence is CASSPSGALTDTQYF. CDR3 nucleotides: TGTGCCAGCAGCCCGTCGGGGGCTCTCACAGATACGCAGTATTTT.

The V call is TRBV11-2, the J call TRBJ2-7; possible D gene TRBD2, 6 bases. From germline, CDR1 is SGHAT and CDR2 FQNNGV. V was pared by 5 bases and J by 3 bases, with 14 bases between. The CDR3 contains 14 residues. CDR3 nucleotide sequence: TGTGCCAGCAGCCCCCGTGTGGGGGGCTACGAGCAGTACTTC. Translating gives CASSPRVGGYEQYF.

This sequence joins TRBV19 and TRBJ1-4, with D maybe TRBD1 (6 bases). Trimming took 5 bases from V and 7 from J, leaving 17 bases between them. Germline assignment: CDR1 LNHDA and CDR2 SQIVND (reference sequence). The CDR3 runs 15 residues. The chain's CDR3 is CASSPPGQRGEKLFF. The CDR3 region has the DNA TGTGCCAGTAGTCCGCCGGGACAACGGGGTGAAAAACTGTTTTTT.

The rearrangement uses TRBV10-3 and TRBJ1-2; the D gene is possibly TRBD1 (5 bases). Germline lookup yields CDR1 ENHRY and CDR2 SYGVKD. The CDR3 is 14 amino acids. Trimming removed 2 bases from V and 2 bases from J, with 9 bases in between. CDR3 bases: TGTGCCATCAGTGAGGGGGGTCCCAACTATGGCTACACCTTC. Translation gives CAISEGGPNYGYTF.

As DNA, the CDR3 is TGTGCCAGCAGTGAAGAAAAGCGGGGGGCTTACAGCTCCTACGAGCAGTACTTC. Translation gives CASSEEKRGAYSSYEQYF. The chain is built from TRBV6-1 and TRBJ2-7, with 9 nucleotides matching TRBD2. V gave up 1 base and J gave up 0 bases; unmatched junction bases: 10. The CDR3 has 18 amino acids. The germline CDR1 and CDR2 sequences are MNHNS and SASEGT.

The V call is TRBV5-1, the J call TRBJ2-1; maybe TRBD1 (5 bases). Trimming took 0 bases from V and 3 from J, leaving 16 bases between them. The CDR3 loop spans 17 amino acids. Germline lookup yields CDR1 SGHRS and CDR2 YFSETQ. CDR3 amino acids: CASSLEIDSLFYNEQFF. DNA for the CDR3: TGCGCCAGCAGCTTGGAGATTGACAGCCTCTTCTACAATGAGCAGTTCTTC. Variable domain in full (rest from reference TRBV5-1 and TRBJ2-1): KAGVTQTPRYLIKTRGQQVTLSCSPISGHRSVSWYQQTPGQGLQFLFEYFSETQRNKGNFPGRFSGRQFSNSRSEMNVSTLELGDSALYLCASSLEIDSLFYNEQFFGPGTRLTVL.

This chain links TRBV12-5 with TRBJ1-3; 9 bases align to TRBD1. There are 20 residues in the CDR3. Germline V gene data show CDR1 as LGHNT and CDR2 as FRNRAP. V was pared by 0 bases and J by 2 bases, with 14 bases of the junction left unmatched. The CDR3 nucleotides read TGTGCTAGTGGTTTGGTATTCGGACAGGGGTTAAAAGGTGCTGGAAACACCATATATTTT. Its translation is CASGLVFGQGLKGAGNTIYF. Full variable domain (remainder filled in from reference TRBV12-5 and TRBJ1-3): DARVTQTPRHKVTEMGQEVTMRCQPILGHNTVFWYRQTMMQGLELLAYFRNRAPLDDSGMPKDRFSAEMPDATLATLKIQPSEPRDSAVYFCASGLVFGQGLKGAGNTIYFGEGSWLTVV.